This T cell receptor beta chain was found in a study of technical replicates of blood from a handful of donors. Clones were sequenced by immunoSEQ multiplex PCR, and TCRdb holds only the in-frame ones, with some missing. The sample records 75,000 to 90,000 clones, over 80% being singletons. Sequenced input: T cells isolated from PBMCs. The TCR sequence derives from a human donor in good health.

The CDR3 DNA is TGTGCCAGCAGCGTCACCGGGACAGCCTACGAGCAGTACTTC. It codes for CASSVTGTAYEQYF. The chain uses TRBV7-8 and TRBJ2-7, with TRBD1 matching over 7 bases. The CDR3 spans 14 residues. Losses at the gene ends were 5 bases for V and 2 bases for J; bases not matched to a gene: 6. Per the germline V gene, CDR1 is SGHVS and CDR2 is FQNEAQ.